This T cell receptor (beta chain) was obtained from a study of shared clonotypes between healthy human individuals (TCRdb year 2020). Regarding the research as a whole: The cohort included three men and a couple of women between 18 and 49 years of age. To estimate repertoire size and how much clonotype sharing occurs between individuals, the study deeply sequenced the blood TCR repertoires of a handful of healthy adults. To increase sequencing depth and limit assay-specific biases, different laboratories used diverse techniques to prepare libraries and sequence TCR repertoires. For each donor, CD4 naive and CD4 memory were each given three plates, CD8 naive was given two plates, and CD8 memory was given one plate. Between about 0.94 and 10 billion PBMCs per donor were obtained by leukapheresis.

V was cut back by 1 base and J by 4 bases, leaving a gap of 10 bases between them. The CDR3 contains 13 residues, cysteine and phenylalanine counted. Left in the record is the CDR3 DNA by itself, 39 bases read in frame from the first base. In the germline V gene (reference sequence), CDR1 corresponds to GTSNPN and CDR2 to SVGIG. Healthy HIV-negative adults with no recently reported acute infections or vaccinations were included as donors. Only Caucasian adults living in Nashville, Tennessee, USA were represented among the donors. CD4+ T cells were enriched through magnetic negative selection, after which naive cells were positively selected on CD45RA and the remaining negative fraction served as the memory subset. Blood was obtained by leukapheresis, after which PBMCs were separated by Ficoll-Histopaque density gradient centrifugation and cryopreserved in liquid nitrogen vapor phase. Analytical flow cytometry was used to check the purity and quantity of each magnetically sorted T cell population. From each sorted fraction, genomic DNA was isolated and quantified by UV absorbance on a Nanodrop 2000c.

Broader findings and caveats from the paper: When a few donors were compared, the shared fraction of clonotypes was about 5% for naive CD4, more than 3% for naive CD8, roughly 2.3% for memory CD4, and roughly 0.4% for memory CD8. Based on pairwise subsampling, the degree of clonotype sharing among donors was expected to be affected by sequencing depth. Estimated clonotype richness was generally larger for naive than for memory subsets. Compared with non-shared clonotypes, the clonotypes found in all four sorted-subset donors had higher generation probabilities. Sampling was restricted to blood, and TCR repertoires in tissues likely differ from the TCR repertoires found in blood. Because the study included a small number of donors, the genetic and exposure-history diversity represented was limited. Incomplete sequencing was indicated by rarefaction of sorted-subset datasets, despite the large sequencing depth.

TCR CDR3 regions were amplified from genomic DNA by multiplex PCR using the deep immunoSEQ assay. For each cell subset, the extracted genomic DNA was distributed evenly across all wells of several immunoSEQ 96-well plates, and each plate served as one replicate. Each replicate PCR for sorted subsets received 150 to 250 ng genomic DNA, equal to tens of thousands of T cell genomes. Purified libraries were quantified with a Qubit 3.0 fluorometer, sized on a Bioanalyzer 2100, and re-quantified with the KAPA Library Quantification kit. Every immunoSEQ 96-well plate was sequenced on a separate single-read 150-cycle Illumina NextSeq 550 flow cell. The paper's data handling went like this. Because the immunoSEQ output included only junctional sequences and no quality scores, the filtering could not be the same as the filtering used for full-length reads. Sequences were annotated with PyIR, a Python wrapper for IgBLAST v1.9, and V/J genes and CDR3 were assigned using IMGT germline references. Any read was removed if the V/J assignment was weak (E-value above 1e-6), the CDR3 was missing, or the read contained stop codons, out-of-frame junctions, or ambiguous translated residues. V3J clonotypes were defined by identical inferred V gene, J gene, and CDR3 amino acid sequence. To compute the percentage overlap between repertoires, the number of shared unique clonotypes was divided by the size of the smaller repertoire. RTK rarefaction, the Chao1 estimator, and Recon v2.1 estimates of unobserved clonotypes were used to assess repertoire richness. Generation probabilities for all TCRbeta clonotypes obtained by the gDNA method from several donors were computed using OLGA. TCRdb took over this immuneACCESS table, retaining in-frame rearrangements with V and J assigned. Such tables are incomplete; in checked studies, under half of the missing clones stem from an unresolved V gene, and the remainder is unexplained. V and J calls and clone size come straight from that table; D and trimming were deduced from the DNA. In this sample the table shows around 550,000 clones, about 96% of which occur a single time. Clones ranked in the top ten supply 0.06% of the sample.

A few counts support this clone. What this receptor recognizes is not known. Nothing much larger sits one base from this clone, and base qualities are not available. Sequencing used naive CD4+ T cells sorted from blood. Per the publication, the cell subset or site label means: CD45RA+ positively selected. The chain employs TRBV30 and TRBJ1-2; the D gene is perhaps TRBD1, from 5 matching bases. The sequence came from a woman under 40 in good health. CDR3 protein: CAWSGGSVYGYTF. The nucleotide sequence is TGTGCCTGGAGTGGGGGCAGCGTCTATGGCTACACCTTC.